The rows below give T cell receptor beta chains drawn from one sample of a study of spatial heterogeneity in lung cancer. TCRdb reprocessed the 5' RACE reads with MiXCR, giving one entry per CDR3 protein. Of 39,000 or so distinct CDR3 sequences listed, roughly 8% are singletons. Sequenced here: PBMCs, sampled at surgery. The source of these receptors is a male donor with early-stage non-small cell lung cancer. The CDR3 runs from the conserved cysteine through the conserved F or W. The D gene is left open where the match is weak. Expanded clones get a size class; other rows say once, few or many, or leave the size out.

V	D	size	J	CDR3	DNA
TRBV19	NA	many	TRBJ2-1	CASSIRTAGNEQFF	TGTGCCAGTAGTATAAGGACAGCCGGGAATGAGCAGTTCTTC
TRBV27	NA	many	TRBJ2-3	CASSLRETGYTDTQYF	TGTGCCAGCAGTTTAAGGGAGACAGGCTACACAGATACGCAGTATTTT
TRBV7-8	NA	many	TRBJ1-1	CASSSLLGGATEAFF	TGTGCCAGCAGCTCCCTTCTGGGGGGCGCGACTGAAGCTTTCTTT
TRBV24-1	NA	NA	TRBJ2-2	CATSDFSVSDHGELFF	TGTGCCACCAGTGATTTTAGTGTTAGCGATCACGGGGAGCTGTTTTTT
TRBV19	NA	many	TRBJ2-1	CASSMSVGIYNEQFF	TGTGCCAGTAGTATGAGTGTGGGGATCTACAATGAGCAGTTCTTC
TRBV12-3/TRBV12-4	NA	many	TRBJ1-2	CASSLGLHSYGYTF	TGTGCCAGCAGTTTAGGGTTACACAGCTATGGCTACACCTTC
TRBV5-6	TRBD1	few	TRBJ2-1	CASSSKTGVTYNEQFF	TGTGCCAGCAGCTCCAAGACAGGGGTGACCTACAATGAGCAGTTCTTC
TRBV10-3	TRBD1	few	TRBJ2-3	CAITPGSGTGTSTDTQYF	TGTGCCATCACTCCGGGGAGCGGGACAGGGACCAGCACAGATACGCAGTATTTT
TRBV11-2	TRBD2	NA	TRBJ2-1	CASSRPTSGGNEQFF	TGTGCCAGCAGCCGCCCGACTAGCGGGGGGAATGAGCAGTTCTTC
TRBV7-9	TRBD1	NA	TRBJ2-3	CASSTSAAGGDTQYF	TGTGCCAGCAGCACATCAGCCGCAGGGGGAGATACGCAGTATTTT
TRBV6-2/TRBV6-3	TRBD2	few	TRBJ2-1	CASSYSFREGYEQFF	TGTGCCAGCAGTTACTCATTCAGGGAGGGATATGAGCAGTTCTTC
TRBV18	NA	many	TRBJ1-3	CASSPFETQGQNTIYF	TGTGCCAGCTCACCATTCGAGACCCAGGGACAAAACACCATATATTTT
TRBV5-1	NA	NA	TRBJ2-6	CASSLLGSGANVLTF	TGCGCCAGCAGCTTGCTCGGTTCTGGGGCCAACGTCCTGACTTTC
TRBV12-3/TRBV12-4	TRBD1	few	TRBJ2-7	CASSPGDRSYEQYF	TGTGCCAGCAGCCCCGGGGACAGGAGCTACGAGCAGTACTTC
TRBV9	NA	few	TRBJ2-3	CASSVDGTTDTQYF	TGTGCCAGCAGCGTAGACGGTACCACAGATACGCAGTATTTT
TRBV15	TRBD1	few	TRBJ1-2	CATSRDLGADRVGYTF	TGTGCCACCAGCAGAGATTTGGGGGCGGACAGGGTTGGCTACACCTTC
TRBV12-3/TRBV12-4	NA	few	TRBJ2-7	CASSFHPLTAPSSYEQYF	TGTGCCAGCAGTTTCCACCCCCTAACGGCCCCTAGCTCCTACGAGCAGTACTTC
TRBV20-1	TRBD2	many	TRBJ2-1	CSARNLAGSNEQFF	TGCAGTGCTAGAAATCTAGCGGGGTCAAATGAGCAGTTCTTC
TRBV4-3	NA	NA	TRBJ2-7	CASSQDLRGGSYEQYF	TGCGCCAGCAGCCAAGATCTGAGGGGGGGTTCCTACGAGCAGTACTTC
TRBV5-1	NA	many	TRBJ2-5	CASSLAKETQYF	TGCGCCAGCAGCTTGGCAAAAGAGACCCAGTACTTC
TRBV10-3	TRBD1	many	TRBJ1-1	CAISDSRGREMNTEAFF	TGTGCCATCAGTGACTCCAGGGGGCGAGAGATGAACACTGAAGCTTTCTTT
TRBV1	NA	few	TRBJ1-5	CTSSRTGPSESGNQPQHF	TGCACCAGCAGCCGGACAGGGCCCTCCGAAAGCGGCAATCAGCCCCAGCATTTT
TRBV19	NA	few	TRBJ2-3	CASSIRAEITDTQYF	TGTGCCAGTAGTATCCGAGCGGAGATCACAGATACGCAGTATTTT
TRBV30	NA	few	TRBJ2-2	CAWTYGAGELFF	TGTGCCTGGACTTACGGAGCCGGGGAGCTGTTTTTT
TRBV10-3	TRBD2	many	TRBJ2-7	CAIGERGRTYEQYF	TGTGCCATCGGGGAGCGGGGAAGGACTTACGAGCAGTACTTC
TRBV11-2	NA	NA	TRBJ2-2	CASSSPVGAVTGELFF	TGTGCCAGCAGCTCCCCGGTAGGGGCCGTCACCGGGGAGCTGTTTTTT
TRBV25-1	NA	NA	TRBJ1-6	CASRGQGSPLHF	TGTGCCAGCAGGGGTCAGGGATCACCCCTCCACTTT
TRBV7-2	TRBD2	NA	TRBJ2-3	CASSFSGGASDTQYF	TGTGCCAGCAGCTTTAGCGGGGGGGCATCAGATACGCAGTATTTT
TRBV11-3	TRBD2	NA	TRBJ2-2	CASSRSPLAGGTGELFF	TGTGCCAGCAGCCGGTCCCCTCTAGCGGGAGGGACCGGGGAGCTGTTTTTT
TRBV11-3	NA	NA	TRBJ2-5	CASSPPGHRSAGTQYF	TGTGCCAGCAGCCCGCCGGGACACCGCTCCGCAGGGACCCAGTACTTC
TRBV7-8	NA	many	TRBJ2-1	CASSLSRGRLDEQFF	TGTGCCAGCAGCTTAAGTCGGGGGAGGTTGGATGAGCAGTTCTTC
TRBV7-3	NA	many	TRBJ2-3	CASSLTLGDTQYF	TGTGCCAGCAGCTTAACCCTGGGAGATACGCAGTATTTT
TRBV29-1	NA	many	TRBJ2-6	CSVLQQDSGANVLTF	TGCAGCGTTTTGCAGCAGGATTCTGGGGCCAACGTCCTGACTTTC
TRBV9	TRBD2	NA	TRBJ2-1	CASSVTSGTLGGEQFF	TGTGCCAGCAGTGTTACTAGCGGGACCCTTGGGGGTGAGCAGTTCTTC
TRBV7-2	TRBD1	few	TRBJ1-1	CASNPTGLVSEAFF	TGTGCCAGCAACCCGACAGGGTTAGTTTCTGAAGCTTTCTTT
TRBV19	NA	NA	TRBJ1-4	CASSIRGNPGGKLFF	TGTGCCAGTAGTATACGAGGAAATCCCGGCGGAAAACTGTTTTTT
TRBV20-1	NA	NA	TRBJ1-1	CSAGDPSGWSTEAFF	TGCAGTGCTGGGGACCCGTCGGGATGGAGCACTGAAGCTTTCTTT
TRBV7-2	NA	NA	TRBJ2-4	CASSPRLGKNIQYF	TGTGCCAGCAGCCCTCGTTTGGGCAAAAACATTCAGTACTTC
TRBV7-6	TRBD2	many	TRBJ2-3	CASSLGTSGVADTQYF	TGTGCCAGCAGCCTAGGGACTAGCGGGGTTGCAGATACGCAGTATTTT
TRBV11-1	NA	many	TRBJ2-3	CASSRSATDTQYF	TGTGCCAGCAGCCGTTCGGCCACAGATACGCAGTATTTT
TRBV20-1	NA	many	TRBJ1-1	CSQGGDTEAFF	TGCAGTCAAGGCGGGGACACTGAAGCTTTCTTT
TRBV3-1	NA	NA	TRBJ1-1	CASSQVNTEAFF	TGTGCCAGCAGCCAAGTCAACACTGAAGCTTTCTTT
TRBV7-9	TRBD1	few	TRBJ1-2	CASSPGGGGYGYTF	TGTGCCAGCAGCCCAGGGGGCGGTGGCTATGGCTACACCTTC
TRBV3-1	NA	many	TRBJ2-7	CASSQDGRGYEQYF	TGTGCCAGCAGCCAAGATGGCCGGGGCTACGAGCAGTACTTC
TRBV12-3/TRBV12-4	TRBD2	many	TRBJ2-3	CASSFERERHF	TGTGCCAGCAGTTTTGAGCGGGAGAGACATTTT
TRBV6-6	NA	many	TRBJ2-5	CASSPGGRTETQYF	TGTGCCAGCAGTCCTGGGGGACGGACAGAGACCCAGTACTTC
TRBV20-1	TRBD1	many	TRBJ2-2	CSARDRDRLWTGELFF	TGCAGTGCTAGAGATAGGGACAGGCTGTGGACCGGGGAGCTGTTTTTT